A selection of T cell receptor beta chains follows, all from one sample in a study of patients and donors after allogeneic stem cell transplantation. TCRdb recomputed calls from the RT-PCR reads with MiXCR, one row per CDR3 protein. This table has 150,000 to 200,000 distinct CDR3 sequences, 41% appearing once. The source material was blood, either unsorted or a sorted T cell fraction (not recorded which). All receptors derive from a human donor who was either an allogeneic HSCT recipient or a stem cell or donor lymphocyte infusion donor (not recorded which). It is not recorded whose cells these are; they may come from a transplant donor. The conserved cysteine and the conserved F or W are not part of the CDR3 here. D genes are given only for firm matches. Only some rows state a clone size, as once, few, many or a class for expanded clones.

j_call | v_call | d_call | clone_size | cdr3_aa
TRBJ1-2 | TRBV20-1 | TRBD1 | few | SASWTGDGYT
TRBJ1-2 | TRBV27 | NA | few | ASSLQSGGYGYT
TRBJ2-5 | TRBV19 | TRBD1 | NA | ASSTTGAFPSQETQY
TRBJ1-1 | TRBV7-2 | NA | NA | ASSLDHWGPEDEAF
TRBJ1-4 | TRBV12-3/TRBV12-4 | NA | NA | ASSLDLPLF
TRBJ1-1 | TRBV5-1 | NA | NA | ASSRLVNLNTEAF
TRBJ2-7 | TRBV7-9 | TRBD2 | NA | ASSFTSGSYEQY
TRBJ1-2 | TRBV7-2 | NA | NA | ASSLELSGYGYT
TRBJ2-7 | TRBV9 | TRBD2 | few | ASSPSGTSYEQY
TRBJ1-3 | TRBV27 | NA | once | ASSVQWGNTIY
TRBJ2-3 | TRBV7-8 | TRBD2 | NA | ASSLVGGRAVGTDTQY
TRBJ1-2 | TRBV5-1 | TRBD1 | few | ASSVDRDYGYT
TRBJ1-4 | TRBV30 | TRBD1 | NA | AWSRGANEKLF
TRBJ1-2 | TRBV12-3/TRBV12-4 | NA | few | ASSLGHPDYGYT
TRBJ2-1 | TRBV27 | NA | NA | ASSPLWTLQNEQF
TRBJ1-1 | TRBV4-3 | NA | few | ASSQDYPGSASTEAF
TRBJ1-2 | TRBV12-3/TRBV12-4 | TRBD1 | few | ASSLGTGGYGYT
TRBJ1-6 | TRBV28 | NA | few | ASSSLRGSSPLH
TRBJ2-1 | TRBV29-1 | NA | few | SVEQSEQF
TRBJ1-1 | TRBV24-1 | NA | few | ATSDFSMTEAF
TRBJ2-1 | TRBV28 | NA | once | ASEGAGARREQF
TRBJ2-5 | TRBV5-1 | NA | NA | ASSLSTGAGETQY
TRBJ2-3 | TRBV5-6 | TRBD2 | NA | ASSLVEAGVADTQY
TRBJ1-4 | TRBV4-3 | NA | few | ASSQDDRLF
TRBJ2-1 | TRBV20-1 | NA | few | SVKRDLLSSYNEQF
TRBJ2-3 | TRBV2 | TRBD2 | few | ASSDNLGLAGSTDTQY
TRBJ1-2 | TRBV5-1 | TRBD1 | few | ASSFGTGRNYGYT
TRBJ2-5 | TRBV11-2 | NA | NA | ASSFSPRSQETQY
TRBJ2-5 | TRBV28 | TRBD1 | NA | ASTAGTGLRETQY
TRBJ1-2 | TRBV10-3 | NA | few | AISGGLPGVDGYT
TRBJ2-2 | TRBV28 | NA | few | ASSFVSGNTGELF
TRBJ1-1 | TRBV7-2 | TRBD1 | NA | ASSPTGTVNTEAF
TRBJ2-1 | TRBV20-1 | TRBD1 | few | SARDQGQAISSYNEQF
TRBJ1-2 | TRBV27 | TRBD1 | NA | ASSPRDRGRLRYGYT
TRBJ2-1 | TRBV11-2 | NA | NA | ASSSQGPQYNEQF
TRBJ2-7 | TRBV6-1 | NA | few | ASSEIRGLSYEQY
TRBJ1-2 | TRBV6-5 | TRBD1 | few | ASRFGQDGYGYT
TRBJ1-6 | TRBV5-5 | TRBD1 | NA | ASSFPGQAGTLH
TRBJ2-7 | TRBV15 | NA | NA | ATSRDKVDEQY
TRBJ1-4 | TRBV30 | TRBD1 | few | AWSAWQGDEKLF
TRBJ2-3 | TRBV5-1 | TRBD2 | NA | ASSLAGVTTDTQY
TRBJ2-7 | TRBV9 | NA | NA | ASSASGAYEQY
TRBJ1-2 | TRBV30 | NA | NA | AWGDTITYGYT
TRBJ2-7 | TRBV4-3 | TRBD1 | NA | ASSQDLGDRGYEQY
TRBJ1-4 | TRBV6-6 | NA | NA | ASSRGSRDEKLF
TRBJ2-3 | TRBV12-3/TRBV12-4 | NA | NA | ASSSTEITDTQY
TRBJ1-2 | TRBV6-2/TRBV6-3 | NA | NA | ASSPGRVYGYT
TRBJ1-2 | TRBV4-3 | NA | NA | ASNQERQVVSGYT
TRBJ1-6 | TRBV9 | TRBD1 | NA | ASSATGGDSPLH
TRBJ1-5 | TRBV21-1 | NA | NA | ASSKVTDSGNQPQH
TRBJ1-5 | TRBV29-1 | TRBD1 | NA | SVGQGSDQPQH
TRBJ2-1 | TRBV27 | TRBD2 | many | ASSRASGSNEQF
TRBJ2-1 | TRBV27 | NA | NA | ASSSGLRRVNEQF